A single sample gave rise to the 28 T cell receptor beta chains below, sequenced in a study of regulatory T cells in long-lasting Graves disease (dated by TCRdb to the early 2020s). The library was built by means of multiplex PCR. Sequencing instrument: Illumina HiSeq 4000. TCR beta libraries were built with iRepertoire HTBI primers and Arm-PCR amplification of CDR3 regions. TCRdb passed the public sequencing reads through fastp at Q25 and MiXCR, retaining productive beta sequences. Each entry is one CDR3 protein sequence, shown with its most common DNA and genes. This sample has 400,000 to 550,000 distinct CDR3 sequences in its table, and around 15% of those were observed once. About 10% of the sample lies in the top ten. The sample's time point, from its label and the paper: newly diagnosed GD, antithyroid drugs for less than 3 months. RNA was extracted from PBMCs in TRIzol for both TCR sequencing and RNA sequencing.

In addition, the sample was reused for a study of T cells in Graves' hyperthyroidism and ophthalmopathy.

The sequenced sample was peripheral blood mononuclear cells (PBMCs), obtained at new diagnosis, from a patient treated with antithyroid drugs. These receptors all stem from a woman aged 30 to 39 with Graves disease. Donor details come from another sample of the same person, matched by shared clones.

Many counts were recorded for this clonotype. The chain has TRBV7-2 and TRBJ1-1; possibly TRBD1 for D (5 bases). CDR1 and CDR2 from the germline V gene are SGHTA and FQGNSA. V shed 3 bases and J shed 1 base, with 9 bases lying between them. The CDR3 totals 14 residues. The CDR3 sequence: CASSFTGKNTEAFF. The CDR3 nucleotides are TGTGCCAGCAGCTTTACAGGAAAGAACACTGAAGCTTTCTTT.

In its sample, this clonotype was seen many times. The J gene is TRBJ1-1, the V gene TRBV18; TRBD1 agrees at 7 bases. Germline trimming cut 6 bases from V and 11 bases from J; bases unmatched to any gene: 15. CDR3 length equals 14 residues. The germline CDR1 and CDR2 sequences are KGHSH and LQKENI. This chain's CDR3 is CASSHLDRAADAFF. The CDR3 nucleotides read TGTGCCAGCTCCCATCTTGACAGGGCGGCGGATGCTTTCTTT.

This clonotype was recorded at least ten times. The chain uses TRBV18 and TRBJ2-3; TRBD2 aligns across 10 bases. V shed 8 bases and J 1 base; nucleotides not matched to a gene: 6. In germline, CDR1 is KGHSH, CDR2 LQKENI. The length of the CDR3 is 15 residues. CDR3 nucleotide sequence: TGTGCCAGCAGTCCCGGACTAGCGGGCACAGATACGCAGTATTTT. It specifies CASSPGLAGTDTQYF. The full variable domain, with the rest looked up from reference TRBV18 and TRBJ2-3, is NAGVMQNPRHLVRRRGQEARLRCSPMKGHSHVYWYRQLPEEGLKFMVYLQKENIIDESGMPKERFSAEFPKEGPSILRIQQVVRGDSAAYFCASSPGLAGTDTQYFGPGTRLTVL.

V gene TRBV6-8 combines with J gene TRBJ2-2, with D hard to call. The CDR3 has 20 residues. V lost 5 bases and J 2 bases, leaving 27 bases between the germline ends. CDR1 and CDR2 from the germline V gene are MNHGY and SAAAGT. CDR3 amino acids: CASSETHIARRSINTGELFF. The CDR3 DNA follows: TGTGCCAGCAGTGAAACCCACATAGCCCGGAGAAGTATAAACACCGGGGAGCTGTTTTTT.

In this sample, this clonotype turned up many times. The chain carries TRBV30 and TRBJ1-1; D remains ambiguous. With 3 bases removed from V and 4 bases from J, the gap between germline ends came to 9 bases. The CDR3 contains 12 residues. CDR1 and CDR2 from the germline V gene are GTSNPN and SVGIG (reference sequence). This CDR3 reads CAWSRPGTEAFF. The CDR3 DNA reads as TGTGCCTGGAGCAGACCGGGCACTGAAGCTTTCTTT.

This clonotype was seen a few times. The chain combines TRBV20-1 with TRBJ2-7; 8 positions match TRBD1. CDR1 is DFQATT and CDR2 is SNEGSKA in the germline V gene (reference sequence). The CDR3 runs to 14 residues. V shed 3 bases and J 1 base; nucleotides not matched to a gene: 5. Here the CDR3 DNA reads TGCAGTGCTAGGCCGGGACAGGTTTCCTACGAGCAGTACTTC. Its protein is CSARPGQVSYEQYF.

This clonotype occurred a few times. This rearrangement joins TRBV18 to TRBJ1-2; D ambiguous. Trimming stripped 0 bases from V and 3 bases from J, with 5 bases between. The CDR3 sequence is 13 residues long. Looked up from germline, CDR1 is KGHSH and CDR2 is LQKENI. CDR3 amino acids: CASSPPQHYGYTF. The DNA of the CDR3 is TGTGCCAGCTCACCACCCCAGCACTATGGCTACACCTTC.

This clonotype was recorded many times. The chain combines TRBV13 with TRBJ2-3; D tentatively reads TRBD1 or TRBD2 (6 bases each). The CDR3 is 17 residues long. V was cut by 1 base and J by 1 base, with 15 bases left in between. Per the germline V gene, CDR1 is PRHDT and CDR2 is FYEKMQ (reference sequence). Here the CDR3 reads CASSLDLGGLRTDTQYF. CDR3 in DNA: TGTGCCAGCAGCTTAGATTTGGGGGGCCTTCGCACAGATACGCAGTATTTT.

This clonotype was seen at least ten times. Here the CDR3 DNA reads TGTGCCAGCAGTTTCGGGTATCAGCCCCAGCATTTT. It specifies CASSFGYQPQHF. This chain joins TRBV12-3 or TRBV12-4 and TRBJ1-5, with D uncertain. The CDR3 sequence is 12 residues long. Between the trimmed V and J ends, which lost 3 bases and 5 bases, there was a span of 5 bases.

This clonotype was observed many times. The chain is built from TRBV28 and TRBJ2-5; D is possibly TRBD2 (5 bases). Trimming took 3 bases from V and 2 from J, leaving 16 bases between them. The CDR3 runs to 16 residues. The germline CDR1 and CDR2 sequences are MDHEN and SYDVKM. Here the CDR3 DNA reads TGTGCCAGCAGTTTCCTCTCCCTGAGGAGGCAAGAGACCCAGTACTTC. It is translated as CASSFLSLRRQETQYF.

The rearrangement uses TRBV7-9 and TRBJ1-5, with 7 bases lining up with TRBD1. The V gene end was trimmed by 5 bases and the J gene end by 3 bases; junction bases not matched to a gene: 4. From germline, CDR1 is SEHNR and CDR2 FQNEAQ (reference sequence). The length of the CDR3 is 14 residues. CDR3 DNA: TGTGCCAGCAGCAAAACAGGGGTCAATCAGCCCCAGCATTTT. Amino acids: CASSKTGVNQPQHF. Together with reference TRBV7-9 and TRBJ1-5, the CDR3 gives the full variable domain: DTGVSQNPRHKITKRGQNVTFRCDPISEHNRLYWYRQTLGQGPEFLTYFQNEAQLEKSRLLSDRFSAERPKGSFSTLEIQRTEQGDSAMYLCASSKTGVNQPQHFGDGTRLSIL.

This clonotype was counted between two and nine times. The rearrangement links TRBV28 to TRBJ2-3; 11 bases map to TRBD2. Trimming took 5 bases from V and 3 from J; bases not matched to a gene: 7. This CDR3 is built from 16 residues. From germline, CDR1 is MDHEN and CDR2 SYDVKM. The CDR3 reads CASSELLAGVTDTQYF. The CDR3 DNA follows: TGTGCCAGCAGTGAACTACTAGCGGGAGTTACAGATACGCAGTATTTT.

The chain carries TRBV7-6 and TRBJ2-5; 9 bases are a match to TRBD2. The end of the DNA aligns better with TRBJ2-1, so the J call may be wrong. Germline V lookup: CDR1 SGHVS, CDR2 FNYEAQ. The CDR3 loop spans 15 amino acids. Here the CDR3 reads CASSLDGGRAAEQFF. Here the CDR3 DNA reads TGTGCCAGCAGCTTAGACGGCGGGAGGGCCGCTGAGCAGTTCTTC.

This clonotype was seen ten or more times. The V call is TRBV6-1, the J call TRBJ1-5; 10 positions match TRBD1. Germline V gives CDR1 MNHNS, CDR2 SASEGT. J lost 3 bases, V lost 6 bases, and 14 bases had no gene match. This CDR3 region has 18 residues. CDR3 amino acids: CASSPGTGALGPNQPQHF. The CDR3 DNA follows: TGTGCCAGCAGCCCCGGGACAGGGGCTTTAGGGCCCAATCAGCCCCAGCATTTT.

This clonotype came up a few times. The germline gene is not matched at one end of the junction; a read error may be the cause. This sequence joins TRBV7-7 and TRBJ2-5; 14 bases line up with TRBD2. Looked up from germline, CDR1 is SSHAT and CDR2 is FNYEAQ (reference sequence). The CDR3 contains 17 residues. Written as DNA, the CDR3 is TGTGCTAGCAGCTTAGCGGGGGGACTAGCGGGAGTGAAGACCCAGTACTTC. This codes for CASSLAGGLAGVKTQYF.

This clonotype was detected ten times or more. The chain employs TRBV24-1 and TRBJ2-1; maybe TRBD1 (5 bases). From germline, CDR1 is KGHDR and CDR2 SFDVKD. The ends were cut back, 6 bases at V and 0 bases at J, with 11 bases in the middle. This CDR3 is built from 15 residues. The DNA of the CDR3 is TGTGCCACCAGTTCGACAGCCAGCTCCTACAATGAGCAGTTCTTC. This sequence encodes CATSSTASSYNEQFF.

Concerning this clonotype itself: A much larger clone lies a single base off, so this may be a read error. The rearrangement joins TRBV7-2 to TRBJ2-5; 8 bases map to TRBD2. This CDR3 region has 16 residues. Germline CDR1 reads SGHTA; CDR2 reads FQGNSA. This CDR3 is CASSLVGAGVSETQSF. The CDR3 DNA reads TGTGCCAGCAGCTTAGTCGGAGCGGGAGTGTCAGAGACCCAGTCCTTC.

This clonotype showed up many times. The genes are TRBV20-1 and TRBJ2-2; 9 bases match TRBD1. The germline gives CDR1 DFQATT, CDR2 SNEGSKA (reference sequence). With V trimmed by 7 bases and J by 7 bases, 10 bases remained unmatched. The length of the CDR3 is 14 residues. The CDR3: CSVPGQGNSGELFF. The CDR3 nucleotides read TGCAGTGTTCCGGGACAGGGCAATAGCGGGGAGCTGTTTTTT.

Ten or more counts support this clonotype. This sequence joins TRBV7-9 and TRBJ1-5, with a tentative D call TRBD1 (6 bases). CDR1 and CDR2 from the germline V gene are SEHNR and FQNEAQ (reference sequence). V was clipped by 1 base and J by 6 bases, with 16 bases between them. The CDR3 is 16 amino acids. The CDR3 here is CASSLGRGPRGQPQHF. In DNA form, the CDR3 reads TGTGCCAGCAGCTTAGGTAGGGGACCCAGGGGTCAGCCCCAGCATTTT.

This clonotype was picked up many times. The rearrangement links TRBV20-1 to TRBJ2-7; 15 bases are a match to TRBD2. Germline lookup yields CDR1 DFQATT and CDR2 SNEGSKA (reference sequence). The length of the CDR3 is 16 residues. Trimming at V came to 1 base and at J to 5 bases, leaving 6 bases not matched to a gene. The CDR3 is CSARGTSGRAGHEQYF. The CDR3 DNA sequence: TGCAGTGCTAGAGGGACTAGCGGGAGGGCCGGCCACGAGCAGTACTTC.

This chain links TRBV28 with TRBJ2-7; tentatively, D is TRBD1 (6 bases). Germline CDR1 reads MDHEN; CDR2 reads SYDVKM. V dropped 5 bases and J dropped 1 base, with 12 bases sitting between them. There are 14 residues in the CDR3. CDR3 in DNA: TGTGCCAGCAGTAGGGACACGGCATCCTACGAGCAGTACTTC. Protein: CASSRDTASYEQYF.

The V gene is TRBV19, the J gene TRBJ2-7; a weak D match, TRBD2 (6 bases). The CDR3 has 17 amino acids. Between the trimmed V and J ends, which lost 8 bases and 0 bases, there was a span of 23 bases. Germline CDR1 and CDR2: LNHDA and SQIVND (reference sequence). The CDR3 is CASGSTGSGLNSYEQYF. As DNA, the CDR3 is TGTGCCAGTGGTTCCACGGGCAGCGGGTTGAACTCCTACGAGCAGTACTTC.

The CDR3 protein is CSVDSRQGYGYGYTF. The CDR3 DNA sequence: TGCAGCGTTGACTCAAGACAGGGCTATGGCTATGGCTACACCTTC. V usage is TRBV29-1 and J usage is TRBJ1-2; 7 positions agree with TRBD1. The junction had 11 bases not matched to a gene; V was cut back by 3 bases and J by 4 bases. The CDR3 is 15 residues long. The germline V gene has CDR1 SQVTM and CDR2 ANQGSEA.

This clonotype was recorded many times. The V and J genes are TRBV13 and TRBJ2-7; D is unclear. This CDR3 spans 13 amino acids. V lost 0 bases, J lost 7 bases, and 10 bases lay in between. Germline CDR1 and CDR2: PRHDT and FYEKMQ (reference sequence). The CDR3, as DNA: TGTGCCAGCAGCTTAGGCGCCGCCCTGGAGCAGTACTTC. This codes for CASSLGAALEQYF.

The CDR3 region is CASSKPTGMNTEAFF. The DNA for the CDR3 is TGCGCCAGCAGCAAACCCACAGGGATGAACACTGAAGCTTTCTTT. V is TRBV5-1 and J is TRBJ1-1, with D possibly being TRBD1 (6 bases). The germline V gene encodes CDR1 SGHRS and CDR2 YFSETQ. The CDR3 length is 15 residues. The V end lost 4 bases, the J end lost 0 bases, and 13 bases lay between the germline ends.

The chain is built from TRBV7-9 and TRBJ1-6; no firm D call. Germline V lookup: CDR1 SEHNR, CDR2 FQNEAQ (reference sequence). The CDR3 contains 14 residues. The germline V and J ends were trimmed by 7 bases and 5 bases, with 12 bases remaining between them. CDR3 loop: CASTQGIDNSPLHF. CDR3 bases: TGTGCCAGCACCCAAGGGATCGATAATTCACCCCTCCACTTT.

The J gene is TRBJ2-3, the V gene TRBV10-2; 7 positions match TRBD2. Per the germline V gene, CDR1 is WSHSY and CDR2 is SAAADI. V was clipped by 6 bases and J by 4 bases; unmatched bases: 13. The CDR3 covers 16 residues. The CDR3 is CASSHALAVLADTQYF. CDR3 coding DNA: TGCGCCAGCAGCCATGCTCTAGCGGTGCTGGCAGATACGCAGTATTTT.

This clonotype was found a few times. The V gene is TRBV19, the J gene TRBJ1-1, with D maybe TRBD1 (6 bases). The CDR3 has 12 amino acids. Germline V gene sequence: CDR1 LNHDA, CDR2 SQIVND (reference sequence). Trimming took off 9 bases at V and 5 bases at J, with 13 bases between the two ends. The CDR3 nucleotides are TGTGCCAGCACAGGGTTGGTAACTGAAGCTTTCTTT. Translated, it gives CASTGLVTEAFF.